Below are 11 T cell receptor beta chains sequenced from a single sample in a study of blood T cell repertoires in COVID-19 (dated by TCRdb to the early 2020s). Receptor libraries were prepared by the immunoSEQ multiplex PCR assay. TCRdb obtained this table from immuneACCESS and retained in-frame rearrangements with V and J assigned. These tables miss some clones; where compared with another copy, unresolved V genes account for less than half of the shortfall, and the remainder is unexplained. This sample gives just over 90,000 clones in total; 80% of them show up just once. The top ten constitute 15% to 20% of the sample. Input material: peripheral blood. These TCRs come from a human donor in a cohort sampled during active COVID-19.

This clone was counted between two and nine times. V gene TRBV5-1 combines with J gene TRBJ2-1; TRBD2 agrees at 11 bases. Unmatched junction bases numbered 6, after V lost 7 bases and J lost 6 bases. CDR1 and CDR2 from the germline V gene are SGHRS and YFSETQ. The length of the CDR3 is 14 residues. The CDR3 protein is CASRPLAGGNEQFF. CDR3 DNA sequence: TGCGCCAGCCGCCCGCTAGCGGGAGGCAATGAGCAGTTCTTC.

This clone was seen more than once but under ten times. The V gene is TRBV6-6, the J gene TRBJ1-1, with D possibly TRBD1 on 5 matching bases. This CDR3 region has 13 residues. Looked up from germline, CDR1 is MNHNY and CDR2 is SVGAGI (reference sequence). Trimming took off 2 bases at V and 10 bases at J, with 14 bases between the two ends. In DNA form, the CDR3 reads TGTGCCAGCAGTTACCTTACAGGCCGTGGAGCTTTCTTT. Translating it yields CASSYLTGRGAFF.

This clone has more than one count but fewer than ten. CDR3 sequence reads: CASSQGQDRNTEAFF. DNA for the CDR3: TGCGCCAGCAGCCAAGGTCAGGACAGGAACACTGAAGCTTTCTTT. The chain recombines TRBV4-1 with TRBJ1-1; D might be TRBD1 (6 bases). Germline CDR1 MGHRA, CDR2 YSYEKL. V was shortened by 1 base and J by 1 base, with 10 bases between the two germline ends. CDR3 size: 15 residues.

This chain links TRBV9 with TRBJ1-2, with D possibly matching TRBD1 (5 bases). V was cut by 0 bases and J by 4 bases, with 16 bases left in between. Per germline, CDR1 SGDLS and CDR2 YYNGEE. This CDR3 has 16 amino acids. The CDR3 loop is CASSVAQGGGPYGYTF. The DNA of the CDR3 is TGTGCCAGCAGCGTAGCGCAGGGAGGTGGCCCCTATGGCTACACCTTC.

The rearrangement joins TRBV6-5 to TRBJ1-1; the D is unclear. The CDR3 totals 13 residues. Per germline, CDR1 MNHEY and CDR2 SVGAGI. V was shortened by 2 bases and J by 5 bases, with 9 bases between the two germline ends. The CDR3 DNA is TGTGCCAGCAGTTACGACCTCGGGACTGAAGCTTTCTTT. This encodes CASSYDLGTEAFF.

J is TRBJ2-7 and V is TRBV5-1, with a weak D call TRBD1 (6 bases). The CDR3 consists of 13 residues. Looked up from germline, CDR1 is SGHRS and CDR2 is YFSETQ. V lost 4 bases and J lost 0, with 8 bases in between. The CDR3 sequence: CASSQDSSYEQYF. CDR3 DNA sequence: TGCGCCAGCAGCCAGGACAGCTCCTACGAGCAGTACTTC.

This clone was seen repeatedly, ten times or more. The sample holds other DNA sequences that translate to the same CDR3. This rearrangement joins TRBV24-1 to TRBJ2-7, with 7 bases lining up with TRBD1. The CDR3 covers 15 residues. CDR1 and CDR2 from the germline V gene are KGHDR and SFDVKD. V lost 4 bases, J lost 2 bases, and 7 bases stayed unmatched. The CDR3 protein is CATSDPRDRTYEQYF. Here the CDR3 DNA reads TGTGCCACCAGTGACCCCCGGGACAGAACCTACGAGCAGTACTTC.

This chain uses TRBV3-1 (or the pseudogene TRBV3-2) with TRBJ2-7; a possible D gene is TRBD2 (6 bases). This CDR3 is built from 14 residues. The V end was cut by 4 bases, the J end by 4 bases, with 14 bases between. The germline CDR1 and CDR2 sequences are LGHDT and YNNKEL (reference sequence). The CDR3 here is CASSPGSFRYEQYF. The CDR3 DNA reads as TGTGCCAGCAGCCCCGGGAGCTTTAGATACGAGCAGTACTTC.

The rearrangement links TRBV7-3 to TRBJ2-1; TRBD2 might be the D (6 bases). This CDR3 is 16 amino acids long. The V gene's germline CDR1 is SGHTA and CDR2 FQGTGA. V was pared by 2 bases and J by 0 bases, with 11 bases between. In nucleotides, the CDR3 is TGTGCCAGCAGCTTAGCGGGACCGAGCTCCTACAATGAGCAGTTCTTC. Its protein is CASSLAGPSSYNEQFF.

The chain combines TRBV9 with TRBJ2-3; D may be TRBD1 (6 bases). V was shortened by 6 bases and J by 1 base, with 12 bases between the two germline ends. Germline assignment: CDR1 SGDLS and CDR2 YYNGEE. The CDR3 runs 14 residues. This CDR3 reads CASNRAGGTDTQYF. The DNA for the CDR3 is TGTGCCAGCAACAGGGCGGGCGGCACAGATACGCAGTATTTT.

V usage is TRBV9 and J usage is TRBJ1-3, with 8 bases that match TRBD1. CDR1 and CDR2 (germline): SGDLS, YYNGEE. The length of the CDR3 is 16 residues. V was pared by 0 bases and J by 7 bases, with 9 bases of the junction left unmatched. The CDR3 sequence is CASSVEGRRGQNTIYF. The CDR3 nucleotides read TGTGCCAGCAGCGTAGAAGGCCGCAGGGGGCAGAACACCATATATTTT.